This T cell receptor beta chain is from a study of cytomegalovirus exposure and HLA in healthy donors. General observations from the study: Analyses of presence/absence relied on an assumption of roughly uniform sequencing depth across donors. Later analysis placed DRB1 highest and HLA-C lowest in TCR association rates, which differed by HLA locus. Specificity for CMV antigens was confirmed in vitro for three of the CMV-associated chains. Equally common other TCR beta chains were less clonally expanded than HLA-associated ones, a later analysis found.

Points on this clone: Its antigen is unidentified.

V was shortened by 4 bases and J by 2 bases, with 12 bases between the two germline ends. Per the germline V gene, CDR1 is MDHEN and CDR2 is SYDVKM. This CDR3 spans 15 amino acids. The PCR had 60 Vbeta and 13 Jbeta primers. The protocol was immunoSEQ multiplex PCR, while the TCRdb copy is restricted to in-frame clones and leaves out a portion. Of about 180,000 clones in the sample, 70% to 90% were seen once. The rearrangement joins TRBV28 to TRBJ1-5, with a tentative D call TRBD1 (6 bases). The specimen was PBMCs. This clonotype was obtained from a male donor in good health and CMV-seronegative. CDR3: CASSSQGFGNQPQHF. CDR3 DNA: TGTGCCAGCAGTTCACAGGGATTCGGCAATCAGCCCCAGCATTTT.